This is a list of T cell receptor beta chains from one sample in a study of response to subunit inactivated influenza vaccine. TCRdb independently ran MiXCR on the RT-PCR reads; one entry per CDR3 protein. The table shows about 170,000 distinct CDR3 sequences, with about an eighth occurring only once. In addition, the sample was reused for a study of T cells expressing NK-cell markers.

Sequencing was performed on CD8+ T cells sorted from PBMCs, taken about 13 days after vaccination. The source is a man in his fifties who received an inactivated influenza vaccine. Both conserved end residues are part of each CDR3. A D gene is named only where the DNA matches it firmly. Clone size, where shown, is once, few, many, or a class for clones that have expanded.

V gene: TRBV4-3
D gene: TRBD2
clone size: NA
J gene: TRBJ2-2
CDR3 DNA: TGCGCCAGCAGCCAAGATCTGACTAGCAGGAACATCGGGGAGCTGTTTTTT
CDR3 protein: CASSQDLTSRNIGELFF

V gene: TRBV7-2
D gene: NA
clone size: many
J gene: TRBJ2-7
CDR3 DNA: TGTGCCAGCAGCTCCCGCTATTCAGGGTACGAGCAGTACTTC
CDR3 protein: CASSSRYSGYEQYF

V gene: TRBV12-3/TRBV12-4
D gene: TRBD1
clone size: NA
J gene: TRBJ1-5
CDR3 DNA: TGTGCCAGCACCTCTTGGGCAGGGGGCCTTCAGCCCCAGCATTTT
CDR3 protein: CASTSWAGGLQPQHF

V gene: TRBV20-1
D gene: NA
clone size: NA
J gene: TRBJ1-3
CDR3 DNA: TGCAGTGCTAGACACCTTGGAAACACCATATATTTT
CDR3 protein: CSARHLGNTIYF

V gene: TRBV9
D gene: TRBD2
clone size: few
J gene: TRBJ2-1
CDR3 DNA: TGTGCCAGCAGCGTAGAGGGTAGCGGGAGATCCGATGAGCAGTTCTTC
CDR3 protein: CASSVEGSGRSDEQFF

V gene: TRBV11-2
D gene: NA
clone size: NA
J gene: TRBJ2-7
CDR3 DNA: TGTGCCAGCAGCTTAGTGGGGGCGCTGCTCTACGAGCAGTACTTC
CDR3 protein: CASSLVGALLYEQYF

V gene: TRBV27
D gene: TRBD1
clone size: NA
J gene: TRBJ2-3
CDR3 DNA: TGTGCCAGCAGAACCGGGACAGGGTTTGCAGATACGCAGTATTTT
CDR3 protein: CASRTGTGFADTQYF

V gene: TRBV15
D gene: NA
clone size: NA
J gene: TRBJ2-1
CDR3 DNA: TGTGCCACCAGCAGCGGGAGCAGCCTCAATGAGCAGTTCTTC
CDR3 protein: CATSSGSSLNEQFF

V gene: TRBV11-2
D gene: NA
clone size: many
J gene: TRBJ2-7
CDR3 DNA: TGTGCCAGCAGCTTAGTACCCAACGAGCAGTACTTC
CDR3 protein: CASSLVPNEQYF

V gene: TRBV24-1
D gene: TRBD2
clone size: NA
J gene: TRBJ2-1
CDR3 DNA: TGTGCCACCAGTGACCCCGAGGGTAGCGGGAGCTCCTACAATGAGCAGTTCTTC
CDR3 protein: CATSDPEGSGSSYNEQFF

V gene: TRBV7-2
D gene: TRBD2
clone size: few
J gene: TRBJ2-3
CDR3 DNA: TGTGCCAGCAGCACGCCCTCTAGCGGGGGGGTGGAAGATACGCAGTATTTT
CDR3 protein: CASSTPSSGGVEDTQYF